One sample yielded the 30 T cell receptor beta chains listed below, sequenced in a study of vaccination effects on CD4 cells after COVID-19. CD4+ T cells were isolated after less than 13 days of culture. SARS-CoV-2 infection was confirmed by PCR in the person between March and December 2020. Two doses of either BNT162b2 or mRNA-1273 were given to each participant. Their antigens are not known. Clones were sequenced by immunoSEQ multiplex PCR, and TCRdb holds only the in-frame ones, with some missing. The sample carries about 34,000 clones, around 75% recorded once. This material consisted of CD4+ T cells from PBMCs cultured without peptide, taken after COVID-19 vaccination. The receptors were gathered from a human donor who had a prior SARS-CoV-2 infection.

The chain recombines TRBV5-8 with TRBJ1-1; D is undetermined. CDR1 SGHTS and CDR2 YDEGEE come from the germline V gene. V was trimmed by 1 base and J by 2 bases, leaving 9 bases between them. This CDR3 has 14 residues. In DNA, the CDR3 is TGTGCCAGCAGCTTGCTATCAGATAACACTGAAGCTTTCTTT. Translating gives CASSLLSDNTEAFF. The full variable domain, rest sourced from reference TRBV5-8 and TRBJ1-1, is EAGVTQSPTHLIKTRGQQATLRCSPISGHTSVYWYQQALGLGLQFLLWYDEGEERNRGNFPPRFSGRQFPNYSSELNVNALELEDSALYLCASSLLSDNTEAFFGQGTRLTVV.

V and J are TRBV18 and TRBJ2-5; a weak D match, TRBD2 (5 bases). Germline CDR1 KGHSH, CDR2 LQKENI. CDR3 length: 14 amino acids. V lost 2 bases, J lost 4 bases, and 11 bases lay in between. The CDR3 loop reads CASSPVGEGETQYF. The CDR3 region has the DNA TGTGCCAGCTCACCAGTCGGAGAGGGAGAGACCCAGTACTTC.

The chain has TRBV2 and TRBJ1-1; no clear D gene. Germline CDR1 is SNHLY and CDR2 is FYNNEI. Trimming cost V 7 bases and J 2 bases, with 11 bases left between them. There are 13 residues in the CDR3. For the CDR3, the DNA is TGTGCCAGCACATATACACAAAACACTGAAGCTTTCTTT. Its protein product is CASTYTQNTEAFF.

The chain combines TRBV6-6 with TRBJ1-6, with D perhaps matching TRBD1 (5 bases). The ends were cut back, 8 bases at V and 4 bases at J, with 9 bases in the middle. This CDR3 is built from 13 residues. Germline V lookup: CDR1 MNHNY, CDR2 SVGAGI (reference sequence). The CDR3 is CASRGEYNSPLHF. DNA for the CDR3: TGTGCCAGCCGGGGGGAATATAATTCACCCCTCCACTTT.

This clone appeared a few times. The chain couples TRBV6-5 to TRBJ2-3, with no clear D. The length of the CDR3 is 14 residues. Germline loops: CDR1 MNHEY, CDR2 SVGAGI. The V end lost 0 bases, the J end lost 1 base, and 5 bases lay between the germline ends. This CDR3 reads CASSYSFRTDTQYF. CDR3 in DNA: TGTGCCAGCAGTTACTCGTTCCGCACAGATACGCAGTATTTT.

This clone is medium-sized within its sample. The chain couples TRBV30 to TRBJ1-4, with D perhaps TRBD1 (5 bases). The V and J ends lost 4 bases and 8 bases respectively, with 11 bases between them. The CDR3 has 12 residues. The germline gives CDR1 GTSNPN, CDR2 SVGIG (reference sequence). The CDR3 coding sequence is TGTGCCTGGAAAGGGGTTGGGGAAAAACTGTTTTTT. As protein: CAWKGVGEKLFF.

The chain carries TRBV5-1 and TRBJ1-2; no reliable D call. The germline V gene has CDR1 SGHRS and CDR2 YFSETQ. The CDR3 has 15 amino acids. V was pared by 3 bases and J by 0 bases, with 12 bases between. The CDR3 sequence is CASSSGRIANYGYTF. In nucleotides, the CDR3 is TGCGCCAGCAGCTCGGGCAGAATAGCTAACTATGGCTACACCTTC.

This clone was recorded a few times. The V call is TRBV6-5, the J call TRBJ2-1; D is ambiguous. The CDR3 is 14 amino acids. Trimming pared 5 bases from V and 0 bases from J, leaving 8 bases between. CDR1 and CDR2 (germline): MNHEY, SVGAGI. In DNA form, the CDR3 reads TGTGCCAGCAGTAAGATGAGCTCCTACAATGAGCAGTTCTTC. This sequence encodes CASSKMSSYNEQFF.

The chain has TRBV5-8 and TRBJ2-2; the D is unclear. This CDR3 spans 16 amino acids. Germline CDR1 and CDR2: SGHTS and YDEGEE. Trimming cost V 2 bases and J 2 bases, with 13 bases left between them. The CDR3 is CASSFRHLINTGELFF. For the CDR3, the DNA is TGTGCCAGCAGCTTCCGGCACCTAATTAACACCGGGGAGCTGTTTTTT.

This clone has just one count. The junction differs from germline at one of its ends, possibly a read error. The chain has TRBV7-8 and TRBJ2-7, with TRBD2 matching over 11 bases. CDR1 is SGHVS, CDR2 FQNEAQ, per germline. CDR3 length: 13 amino acids. The CDR3 is CASSLAGGDEQYF. CDR3 nucleotides: TGTGCCAGCAGCCTAGCGGGAGGTGACGAGCAGTACTTC.

The V and J genes are TRBV4-1 and TRBJ2-1; D is possibly TRBD1 (6 bases). This CDR3 is 16 amino acids long. V was cut by 2 bases and J by 0 bases, with 11 bases left in between. Germline V gene lookup returns CDR1 MGHRA and CDR2 YSYEKL. The CDR3 here is CASSQFTGNSYNEQFF. The CDR3 bases are TGCGCCAGCAGCCAATTCACAGGGAACTCCTACAATGAGCAGTTCTTC.

The rearrangement joins TRBV4-3 to TRBJ2-7; 8 bases align to TRBD1. Trimming at V came to 1 base and at J to 5 bases, leaving 10 bases not matched to a gene. The length of the CDR3 is 16 residues. Germline V CDR1 and CDR2: LGHNA, YSLEER. CDR3 nucleotides: TGCGCCAGCAGCCAAGCCCCCGGGACAGGAATCGACGAGCAGTACTTC. It specifies CASSQAPGTGIDEQYF.

V and J are TRBV6-5 and TRBJ2-2; D may correspond to TRBD1 or TRBD2 (5 bases each). Germline V gene data show CDR1 as MNHEY and CDR2 as SVGAGI. This CDR3 has 16 residues. The V gene lost 1 base and the J gene lost 4 bases, with 13 bases spanning the gap. The CDR3 nucleotides are TGTGCCAGCAGTTACTATCCGCCAGGGAGCACCGGGGAGCTGTTTTTT. This codes for CASSYYPPGSTGELFF.

The chain uses TRBV9 and TRBJ2-7; D is ambiguous. The length of the CDR3 is 14 residues. V lost 0 bases and J lost 1, with 8 bases in between. CDR1 and CDR2 from the germline V gene are SGDLS and YYNGEE. The CDR3 coding sequence is TGTGCCAGCAGCGTAGATTCCAGGTCCTACGAGCAGTACTTC. This encodes CASSVDSRSYEQYF.

This rearrangement joins TRBV18 to TRBJ1-3, with a weak D call TRBD1 (5 bases). The V end lost 0 bases, the J end lost 0 bases, and 9 bases lay between the germline ends. CDR1 and CDR2 from the germline V gene are KGHSH and LQKENI. This CDR3 has 16 amino acids. The CDR3 DNA sequence: TGTGCCAGCTCACCACCGGGGCAGAACTCTGGAAACACCATATATTTT. This codes for CASSPPGQNSGNTIYF. Full variable domain (missing parts from reference TRBV18 and TRBJ1-3): NAGVMQNPRHLVRRRGQEARLRCSPMKGHSHVYWYRQLPEEGLKFMVYLQKENIIDESGMPKERFSAEFPKEGPSILRIQQVVRGDSAAYFCASSPPGQNSGNTIYFGEGSWLTVV.

The rearrangement uses TRBV30 and TRBJ2-7, with D possibly TRBD1 on 6 matching bases. Trimming shortened V by 0 bases and J by 5 bases, and 11 bases separated the two germline ends. This CDR3 spans 13 amino acids. The germline V gene encodes CDR1 GTSNPN and CDR2 SVGIG (reference sequence). CDR3 nucleotides: TGTGCCTGGAGTGTACAAGGGGGACACGAGCAGTACTTC. Encoded protein: CAWSVQGGHEQYF.

J is TRBJ2-3 and V is TRBV11-3; D not certain. The CDR3 runs 14 residues. V was clipped by 0 bases and J by 4 bases, with 8 bases between them. Looked up from germline, CDR1 is SGHNT and CDR2 is YENEEA. CDR3 in amino acids: CASSLDLFADTQYF. In DNA form, the CDR3 reads TGTGCCAGCAGCTTAGATCTGTTCGCAGATACGCAGTATTTT.

A few counts support this clone. The chain links TRBV2 to TRBJ2-7; D may be TRBD1 (5 bases). Trimming left V 5 bases short and J 4 bases short, with 9 bases between. The germline V gene encodes CDR1 SNHLY and CDR2 FYNNEI. The CDR3 has 12 amino acids. CDR3: CASSSTGYEQYF. The DNA of the CDR3 is TGTGCCAGCAGTAGCACAGGTTACGAGCAGTACTTC.

J is TRBJ2-7 and V is TRBV5-4; D uncertain. V was pared by 7 bases and J by 4 bases, with 12 bases between. CDR1 is SGHNT, CDR2 YYREEE, per germline (reference sequence). The CDR3 has 12 amino acids. CDR3 in amino acids: CASGTQEYEQYF. DNA of the CDR3: TGTGCCAGCGGAACCCAGGAGTACGAGCAGTACTTC.

The CDR3 spells CASSLTPSYNSPLHF. The CDR3 coding sequence is TGTGCCAGCAGCCTCACCCCCTCCTATAATTCACCCCTCCACTTT. This sequence joins TRBV9 and TRBJ1-6; D not resolved. The germline CDR1 and CDR2 sequences are SGDLS and YYNGEE. The CDR3 spans 15 residues. The V end was cut by 4 bases, the J end by 0 bases, with 8 bases between.

The chain couples TRBV16 to TRBJ2-7; 7 bases agree with TRBD1. The germline V gene has CDR1 KGHSY and CDR2 FQNENV. With V trimmed by 4 bases and J by 3 bases, 0 bases remained unmatched. This CDR3 has 12 residues. The CDR3 nucleotides are TGTGCCAGCAGCCGACAGGGCTACGAGCAGTACTTC. This encodes CASSRQGYEQYF.

The rearrangement joins TRBV9 to TRBJ1-6; D unclear. The CDR3 has 16 residues. The germline V gene encodes CDR1 SGDLS and CDR2 YYNGEE. The V and J ends lost 0 bases and 7 bases respectively, with 14 bases between them. In DNA, the CDR3 is TGTGCCAGCAGCGTAGGGTCCGGCCCCCCCAATTCACCCCTCCACTTT. This encodes CASSVGSGPPNSPLHF.

This clone was recorded only once. The chain has TRBV24-1 and TRBJ2-1; 8 positions agree with TRBD2. Germline V gives CDR1 KGHDR, CDR2 SFDVKD. The CDR3 consists of 15 residues. With 9 bases clipped from V and 4 bases from J, the junction kept 10 bases outside the gene matches. CDR3 nucleotide sequence: TGTGCCACCCAGCTGGCGGGAGGTACGTACAATGAGCAGTTCTTC. Amino acids: CATQLAGGTYNEQFF.

This clone was seen once. The CDR3 bases are TGTGCCAGCAGCCCTGTAGCGGGGGGGCCGGGAGAGCAGTACTTC. It yields the protein CASSPVAGGPGEQYF. The genes are TRBV3-1 (or the pseudogene TRBV3-2) and TRBJ2-7; 11 bases line up with TRBD2. The trim removed 4 bases at V and 7 bases at J, leaving 9 bases unmatched. This CDR3 has 15 residues. CDR1 and CDR2 from the germline V gene are LGHDT and YNNKEL (reference sequence).

The J gene is TRBJ2-3, the V gene TRBV29-1, with D possibly matching TRBD2 (7 bases). The V and J ends lost 6 bases and 1 base respectively, with 14 bases between them. The CDR3 is made up of 14 amino acids. Germline V CDR1 and CDR2: SQVTM, ANQGSEA. CDR3 bases: TGCAGCGTAAGTGGGGGGGCGCGCACAGATACGCAGTATTTT. This sequence encodes CSVSGGARTDTQYF.

This clone occurred once. The V gene is TRBV5-8, the J gene TRBJ1-4; D gene ambiguous. CDR3 length: 16 amino acids. V was trimmed by 2 bases and J by 4 bases, leaving 15 bases between them. CDR1 and CDR2 from the germline V gene are SGHTS and YDEGEE. In nucleotides, the CDR3 is TGTGCCAGCAGCTTAGGCACCACATCATATAATGAAAAACTGTTTTTT. It specifies CASSLGTTSYNEKLFF.

This clone was picked up one time. This chain joins TRBV18 and TRBJ1-6; TRBD1 is a possible D gene (5 bases). Trimming left V 2 bases short and J 5 bases short, with 7 bases between. Germline V gene sequence: CDR1 KGHSH, CDR2 LQKENI. This CDR3 contains 14 residues. CDR3 loop: CASSPAGNNSPLHF. In DNA, the CDR3 is TGTGCCAGCTCACCAGCAGGGAATAATTCACCCCTCCACTTT.

V usage is TRBV23-1 and J usage is TRBJ2-5; D is uncertain. TRBV23-1 is sorted into the ORF group, with uncertain function. Trimming removed 0 bases from V and 5 bases from J, with 10 bases in between. This CDR3 is 14 amino acids long. DNA for the CDR3: TGCGCCAGCAGTCAATCATCACTGGAGGAGACCCAGTACTTC. Translating it yields CASSQSSLEETQYF.

The J gene is TRBJ1-1, the V gene TRBV7-9; D perhaps matches TRBD1 (5 bases). Per germline, CDR1 SEHNR and CDR2 FQNEAQ (reference sequence). The CDR3 loop spans 14 amino acids. Trimming shortened V by 1 base and J by 3 bases, and 9 bases separated the two germline ends. The CDR3 loop is CASSLVAGHTEAFF. Written as DNA, the CDR3 is TGTGCCAGCAGCTTAGTGGCAGGGCACACTGAAGCTTTCTTT.

The rearrangement links TRBV9 to TRBJ1-1, with TRBD1 as a possible D gene (5 bases). Trimming stripped 2 bases from V and 2 bases from J, with 13 bases between. Germline V CDR1 and CDR2: SGDLS, YYNGEE. This CDR3 spans 15 amino acids. CDR3 sequence: CASSVQAGANTEAFF. CDR3 nucleotide sequence: TGTGCCAGCAGCGTTCAAGCCGGGGCAAACACTGAAGCTTTCTTT. The variable domain in full, completed from reference TRBV9 and TRBJ1-1, reads DSGVTQTPKHLITATGQRVTLRCSPRSGDLSVYWYQQSLDQGLQFLIQYYNGEERAKGNILERFSAQQFPDLHSELNLSSLELGDSALYFCASSVQAGANTEAFFGQGTRLTVV.